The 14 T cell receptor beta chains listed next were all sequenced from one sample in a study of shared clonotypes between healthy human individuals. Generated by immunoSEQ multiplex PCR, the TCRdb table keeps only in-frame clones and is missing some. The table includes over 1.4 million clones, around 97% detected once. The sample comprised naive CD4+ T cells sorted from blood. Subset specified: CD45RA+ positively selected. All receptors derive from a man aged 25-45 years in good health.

The CDR3 DNA reads TGTGCCAGCAGTTCCCCCAGGACAGCCTCCTACGAGCAGTACTTC. Residues: CASSSPRTASYEQYF. The chain has TRBV28 and TRBJ2-7; possibly TRBD1 for D (6 bases). Germline V gene sequence: CDR1 MDHEN, CDR2 SYDVKM. Trimming stripped 4 bases from V and 0 bases from J, with 13 bases between. There are 15 residues in the CDR3.

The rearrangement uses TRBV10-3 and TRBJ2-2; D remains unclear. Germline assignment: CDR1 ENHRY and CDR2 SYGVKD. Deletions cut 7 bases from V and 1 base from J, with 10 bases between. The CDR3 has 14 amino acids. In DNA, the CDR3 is TGTGCCATCAAACAGTCCATGAACACCGGGGAGCTGTTTTTT. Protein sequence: CAIKQSMNTGELFF.

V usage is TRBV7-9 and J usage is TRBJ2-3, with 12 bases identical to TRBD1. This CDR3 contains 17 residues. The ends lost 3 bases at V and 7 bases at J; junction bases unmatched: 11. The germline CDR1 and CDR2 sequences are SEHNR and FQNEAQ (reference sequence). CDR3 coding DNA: TGTGCCAGCAGCTTTTCCTCTGGGACAGGGGGCCCAAATACGCAGTATTTT. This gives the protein CASSFSSGTGGPNTQYF.

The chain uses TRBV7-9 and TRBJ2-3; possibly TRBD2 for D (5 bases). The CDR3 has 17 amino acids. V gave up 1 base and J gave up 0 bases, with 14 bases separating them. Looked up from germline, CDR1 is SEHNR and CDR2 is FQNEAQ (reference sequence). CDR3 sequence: CASSLEVGGPSTDTQYF. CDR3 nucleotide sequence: TGTGCCAGCAGCTTAGAGGTCGGCGGGCCTAGCACAGATACGCAGTATTTT.

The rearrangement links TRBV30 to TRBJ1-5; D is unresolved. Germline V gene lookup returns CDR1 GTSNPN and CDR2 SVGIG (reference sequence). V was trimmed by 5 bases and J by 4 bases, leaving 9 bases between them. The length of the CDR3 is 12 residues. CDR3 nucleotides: TGTGCCTGGGGGGATCTAAATCAGCCCCAGCATTTT. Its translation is CAWGDLNQPQHF.

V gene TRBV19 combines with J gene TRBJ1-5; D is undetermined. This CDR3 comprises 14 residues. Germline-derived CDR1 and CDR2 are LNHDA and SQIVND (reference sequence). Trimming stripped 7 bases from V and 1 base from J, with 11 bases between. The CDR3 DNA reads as TGTGCCAGTACAAGGCAGAACAGCAATCAGCCCCAGCATTTT. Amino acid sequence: CASTRQNSNQPQHF.

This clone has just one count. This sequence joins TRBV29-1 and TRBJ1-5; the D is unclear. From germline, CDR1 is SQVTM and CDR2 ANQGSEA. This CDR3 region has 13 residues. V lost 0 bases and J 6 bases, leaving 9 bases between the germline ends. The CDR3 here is CSVEESAGQPQHF. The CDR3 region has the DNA TGCAGCGTTGAAGAGTCAGCGGGTCAGCCCCAGCATTTT.

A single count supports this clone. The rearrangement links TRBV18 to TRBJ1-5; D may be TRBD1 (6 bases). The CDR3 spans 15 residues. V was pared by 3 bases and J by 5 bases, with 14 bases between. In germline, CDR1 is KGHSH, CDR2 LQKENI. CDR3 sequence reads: CASSPYRVSDQPQHF. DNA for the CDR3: TGTGCCAGCTCACCCTACAGGGTTTCAGATCAGCCCCAGCATTTT.

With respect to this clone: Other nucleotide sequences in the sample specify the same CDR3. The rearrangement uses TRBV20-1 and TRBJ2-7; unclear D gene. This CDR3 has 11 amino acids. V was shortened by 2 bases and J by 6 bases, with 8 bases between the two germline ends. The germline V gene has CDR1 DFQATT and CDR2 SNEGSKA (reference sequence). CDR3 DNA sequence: TGCAGTGCTAGACTAGTCTCCGAGCAGTACTTC. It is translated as CSARLVSEQYF.

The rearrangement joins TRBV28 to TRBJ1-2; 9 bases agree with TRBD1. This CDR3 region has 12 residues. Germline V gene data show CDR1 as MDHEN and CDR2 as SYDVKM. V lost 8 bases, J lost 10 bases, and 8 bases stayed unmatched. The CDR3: CASAGQGIFYTF. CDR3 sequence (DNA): TGTGCCAGCGCGGGACAGGGTATATTCTACACCTTC.

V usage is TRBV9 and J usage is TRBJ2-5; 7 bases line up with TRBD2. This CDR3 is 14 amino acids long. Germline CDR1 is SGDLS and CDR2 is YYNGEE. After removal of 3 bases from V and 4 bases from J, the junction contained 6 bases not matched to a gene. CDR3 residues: CASSAGGGPETQYF. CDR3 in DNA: TGTGCCAGCAGCGCTGGGGGGGGACCAGAGACCCAGTACTTC.

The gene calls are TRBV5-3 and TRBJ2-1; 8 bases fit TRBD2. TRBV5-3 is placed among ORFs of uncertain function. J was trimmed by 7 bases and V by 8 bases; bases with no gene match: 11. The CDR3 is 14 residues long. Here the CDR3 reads CASLPGGRLNEQFF. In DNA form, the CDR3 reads TGTGCCAGCCTTCCGGGGGGGCGCTTAAATGAGCAGTTCTTC.

Here the CDR3 DNA reads TGTGCCAGCCAGAGTAGACCGACAGGAGATACGCAGTATTTT. Translation: CASQSRPTGDTQYF. The chain employs TRBV25-1 and TRBJ2-3; possibly TRBD1 for D (6 bases). From germline, CDR1 is MGHDK and CDR2 SYGVNS. V was cut by 8 bases and J by 5 bases, with 17 bases left in between. The CDR3 length is 14 residues.

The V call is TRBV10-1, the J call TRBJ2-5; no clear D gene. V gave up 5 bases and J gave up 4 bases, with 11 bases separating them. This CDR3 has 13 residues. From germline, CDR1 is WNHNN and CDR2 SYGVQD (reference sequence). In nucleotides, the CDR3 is TGCGCCAGCAGTATGAGCGTACGAGAGACCCAGTACTTC. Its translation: CASSMSVRETQYF.